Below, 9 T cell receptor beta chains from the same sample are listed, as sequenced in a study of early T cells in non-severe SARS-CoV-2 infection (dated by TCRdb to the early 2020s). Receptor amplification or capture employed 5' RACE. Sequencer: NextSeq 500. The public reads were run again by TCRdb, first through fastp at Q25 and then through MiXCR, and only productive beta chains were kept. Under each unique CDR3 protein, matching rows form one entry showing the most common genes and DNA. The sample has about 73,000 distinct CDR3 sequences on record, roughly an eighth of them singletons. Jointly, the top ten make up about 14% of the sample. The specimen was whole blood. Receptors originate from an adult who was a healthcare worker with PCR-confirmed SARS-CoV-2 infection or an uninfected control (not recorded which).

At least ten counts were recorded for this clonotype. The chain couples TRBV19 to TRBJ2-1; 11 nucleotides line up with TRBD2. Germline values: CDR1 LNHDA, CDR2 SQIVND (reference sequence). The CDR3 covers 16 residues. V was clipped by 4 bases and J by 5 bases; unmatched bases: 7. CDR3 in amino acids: CASSTGTSGRHNEQFF. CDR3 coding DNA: TGTGCCAGTAGTACCGGGACTAGCGGAAGACACAATGAGCAGTTCTTC.

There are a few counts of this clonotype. CDR3 sequence (DNA): TGCAGCGAGCTATCCTTGGACACAGATACGCAGTATTTT. The encoded protein is CSELSLDTDTQYF. V is TRBV29-1 and J is TRBJ2-3, with D hard to call. CDR1 and CDR2 from the germline V gene are SQVTM and ANQGSEA. This CDR3 is 13 amino acids long. Trimming shortened V by 7 bases and J by 2 bases, and 13 bases separated the two germline ends.

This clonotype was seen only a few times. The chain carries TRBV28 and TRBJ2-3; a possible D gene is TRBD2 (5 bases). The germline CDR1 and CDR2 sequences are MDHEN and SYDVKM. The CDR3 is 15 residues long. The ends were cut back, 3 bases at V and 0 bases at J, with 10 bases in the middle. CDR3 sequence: CASSFYGLSTDTQYF. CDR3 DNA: TGTGCCAGCAGTTTTTATGGACTTAGCACAGATACGCAGTATTTT. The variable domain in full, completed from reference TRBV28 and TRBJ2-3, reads DVKVTQSSRYLVKRTGEKVFLECVQDMDHENMFWYRQDPGLGLRLIYFSYDVKMKEKGDIPEGYSVSREKKERFSLILESASTNQTSMYLCASSFYGLSTDTQYFGPGTRLTVL.

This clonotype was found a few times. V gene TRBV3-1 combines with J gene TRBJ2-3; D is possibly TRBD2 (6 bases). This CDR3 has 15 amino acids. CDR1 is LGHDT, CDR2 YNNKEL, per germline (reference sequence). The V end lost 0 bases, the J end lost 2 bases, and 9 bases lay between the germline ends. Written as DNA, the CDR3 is TGTGCCAGCAGCCAAGATGCGGGGTACACAGATACGCAGTATTTT. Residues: CASSQDAGYTDTQYF.

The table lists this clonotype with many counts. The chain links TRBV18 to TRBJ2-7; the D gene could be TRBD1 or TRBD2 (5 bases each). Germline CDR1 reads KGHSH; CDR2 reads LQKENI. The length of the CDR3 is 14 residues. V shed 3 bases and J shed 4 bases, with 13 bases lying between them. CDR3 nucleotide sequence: TGTGCCAGCTCACCCGGGTGGGGGAAGTACGAGCAGTACTTC. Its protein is CASSPGWGKYEQYF. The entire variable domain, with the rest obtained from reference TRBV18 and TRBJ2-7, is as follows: NAGVMQNPRHLVRRRGQEARLRCSPMKGHSHVYWYRQLPEEGLKFMVYLQKENIIDESGMPKERFSAEFPKEGPSILRIQQVVRGDSAAYFCASSPGWGKYEQYFGPGTRLTVT.

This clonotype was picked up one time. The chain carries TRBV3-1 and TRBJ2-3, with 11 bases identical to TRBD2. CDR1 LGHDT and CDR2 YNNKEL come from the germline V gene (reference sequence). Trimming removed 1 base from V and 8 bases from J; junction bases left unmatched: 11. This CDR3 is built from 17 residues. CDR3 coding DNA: TGTGCCAGCAGCCAAGCTGAACTAGCGGGGGAGAGGCGTACGCAGTATTTT. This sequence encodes CASSQAELAGERRTQYF.

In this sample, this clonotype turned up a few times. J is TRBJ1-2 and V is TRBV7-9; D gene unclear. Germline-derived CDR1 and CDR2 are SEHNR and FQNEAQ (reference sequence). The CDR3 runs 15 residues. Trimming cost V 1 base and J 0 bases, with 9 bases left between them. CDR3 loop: CASSLGRRPNYGYTF. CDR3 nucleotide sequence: TGTGCCAGCAGCTTAGGCAGGAGACCTAACTATGGCTACACCTTC.

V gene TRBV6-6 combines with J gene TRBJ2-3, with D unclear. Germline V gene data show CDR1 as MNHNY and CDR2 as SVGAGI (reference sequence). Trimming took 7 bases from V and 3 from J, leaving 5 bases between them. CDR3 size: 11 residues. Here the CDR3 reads CASTGTDTQYF. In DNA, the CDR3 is TGTGCCAGCACAGGAACAGATACGCAGTATTTT.

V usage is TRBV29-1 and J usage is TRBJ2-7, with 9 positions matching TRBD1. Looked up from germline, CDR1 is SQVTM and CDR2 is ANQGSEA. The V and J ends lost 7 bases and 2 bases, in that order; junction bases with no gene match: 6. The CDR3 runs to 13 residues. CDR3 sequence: CSATGTGTYEQYF. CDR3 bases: TGCAGCGCGACCGGGACAGGGACCTACGAGCAGTACTTC.